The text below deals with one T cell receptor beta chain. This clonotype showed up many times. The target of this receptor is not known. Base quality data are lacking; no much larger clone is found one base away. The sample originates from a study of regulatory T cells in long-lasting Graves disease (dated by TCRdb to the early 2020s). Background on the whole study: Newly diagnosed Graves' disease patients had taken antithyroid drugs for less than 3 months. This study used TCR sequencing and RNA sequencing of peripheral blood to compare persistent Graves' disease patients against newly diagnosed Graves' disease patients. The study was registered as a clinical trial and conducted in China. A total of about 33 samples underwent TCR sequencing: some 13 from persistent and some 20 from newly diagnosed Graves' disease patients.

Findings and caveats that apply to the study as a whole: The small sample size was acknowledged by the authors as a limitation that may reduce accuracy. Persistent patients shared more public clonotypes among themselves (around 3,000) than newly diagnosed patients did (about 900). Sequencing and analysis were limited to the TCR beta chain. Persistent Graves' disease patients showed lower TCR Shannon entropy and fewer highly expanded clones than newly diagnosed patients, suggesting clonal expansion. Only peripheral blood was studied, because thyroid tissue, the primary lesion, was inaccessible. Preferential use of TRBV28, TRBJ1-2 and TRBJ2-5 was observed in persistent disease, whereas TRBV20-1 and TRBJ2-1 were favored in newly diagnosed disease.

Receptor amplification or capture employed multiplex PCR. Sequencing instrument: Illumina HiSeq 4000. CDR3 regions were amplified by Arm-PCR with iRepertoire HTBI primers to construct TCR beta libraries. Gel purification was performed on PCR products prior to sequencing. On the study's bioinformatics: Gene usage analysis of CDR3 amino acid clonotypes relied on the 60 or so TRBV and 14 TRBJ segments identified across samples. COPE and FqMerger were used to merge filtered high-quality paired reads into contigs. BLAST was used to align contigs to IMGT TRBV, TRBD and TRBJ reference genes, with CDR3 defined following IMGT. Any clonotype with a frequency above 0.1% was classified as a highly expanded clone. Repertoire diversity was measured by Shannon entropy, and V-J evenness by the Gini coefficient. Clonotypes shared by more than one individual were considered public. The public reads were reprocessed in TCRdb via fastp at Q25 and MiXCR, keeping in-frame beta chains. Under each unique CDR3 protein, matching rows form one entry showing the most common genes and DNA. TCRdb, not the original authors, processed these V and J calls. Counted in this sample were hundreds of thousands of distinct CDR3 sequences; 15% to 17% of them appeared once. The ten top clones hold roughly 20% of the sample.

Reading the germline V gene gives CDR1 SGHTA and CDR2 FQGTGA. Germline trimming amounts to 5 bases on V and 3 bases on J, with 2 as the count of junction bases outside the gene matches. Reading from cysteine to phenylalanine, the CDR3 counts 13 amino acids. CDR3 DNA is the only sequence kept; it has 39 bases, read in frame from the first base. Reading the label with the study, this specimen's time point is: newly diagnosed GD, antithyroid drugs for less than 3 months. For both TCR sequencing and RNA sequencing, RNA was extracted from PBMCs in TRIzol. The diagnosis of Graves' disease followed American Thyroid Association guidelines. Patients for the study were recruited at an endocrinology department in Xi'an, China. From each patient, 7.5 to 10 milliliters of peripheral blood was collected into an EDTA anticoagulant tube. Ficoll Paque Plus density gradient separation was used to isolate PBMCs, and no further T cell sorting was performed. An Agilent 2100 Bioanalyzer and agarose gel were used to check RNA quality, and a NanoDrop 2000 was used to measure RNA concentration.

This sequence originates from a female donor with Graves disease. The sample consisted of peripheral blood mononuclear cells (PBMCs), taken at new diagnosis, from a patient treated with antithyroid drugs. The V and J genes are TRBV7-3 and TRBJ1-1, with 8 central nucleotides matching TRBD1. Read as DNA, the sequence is TGTGCCAGCAGCGAGACAGGGGACACTGAAGCTTTCTTT. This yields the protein CASSETGDTEAFF.